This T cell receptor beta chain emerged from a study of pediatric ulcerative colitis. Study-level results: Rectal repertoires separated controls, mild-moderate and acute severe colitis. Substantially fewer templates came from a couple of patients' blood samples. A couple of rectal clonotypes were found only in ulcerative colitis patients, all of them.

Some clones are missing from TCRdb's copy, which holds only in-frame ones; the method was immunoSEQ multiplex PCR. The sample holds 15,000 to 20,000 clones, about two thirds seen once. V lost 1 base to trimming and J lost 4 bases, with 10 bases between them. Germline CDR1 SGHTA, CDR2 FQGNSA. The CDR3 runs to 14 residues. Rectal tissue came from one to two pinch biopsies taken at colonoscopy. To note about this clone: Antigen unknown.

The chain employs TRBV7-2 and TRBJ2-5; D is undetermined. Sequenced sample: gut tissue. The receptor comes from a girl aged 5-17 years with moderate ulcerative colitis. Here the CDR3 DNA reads TGTGCCAGCAGCTTAGAGAGTCTCAGAGAGACCCAGTACTTC. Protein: CASSLESLRETQYF.